These 4 T cell receptor beta chains share one sample of origin, sequenced in a study of vaccination and CD4 T cells after COVID-19. With the Oncomine TCR Beta short-read assay, DNA from cultured CD4+ T cells was sequenced. TCRdb re-called the PCR reads with MiXCR, one entry per CDR3 protein. The sample has roughly 12,000 distinct CDR3 sequences; 70% to 80% are singletons. No antigen has been assigned to these receptors. Treatment noted: roughly ten-day PBMC culture with coronavirus spike peptide pools or control peptides (ViraFEST assay). Sequencing was carried out using CD4+ T cells from blood, cultured in vitro. The receptors derive from a human donor who had recovered from COVID-19.

This chain links TRBV6-2 or TRBV6-3 with TRBJ2-2, with TRBD1 matching over 8 bases. V was clipped by 6 bases and J by 9 bases; unmatched bases: 12. The CDR3 runs to 15 residues. CDR1 MNHEY and CDR2 SVGEGT come from the germline V gene. CDR3 nucleotides: TGTGCCAGCAGCCCGGGACAGGACAAGCCCAGGGAGCTGTTTTTT. This codes for CASSPGQDKPRELFF.

This clonotype was detected only once. This chain joins TRBV7-2 and TRBJ2-3, with D tentatively TRBD2 (6 bases). V was clipped by 1 base and J by 5 bases, with 13 bases between them. This CDR3 has 15 residues. The germline CDR1 and CDR2 sequences are SGHTA and FQGNSA. CDR3 region: CASSLGGSGGDTQYF. CDR3 nucleotides: TGTGCCAGCAGCTTAGGCGGTAGCGGAGGAGATACGCAGTATTTT.

CDR3 DNA: TGTGCCAGCACCCGGGGGACAGGGGCCTCACCCCTCCACTTT. This codes for CASTRGTGASPLHF. The rearrangement joins TRBV6-1 to TRBJ1-6; 10 nucleotides align to TRBD1. The junction had 7 bases not matched to a gene; V was cut back by 7 bases and J by 10 bases. Per the germline V gene, CDR1 is MNHNS and CDR2 is SASEGT. The CDR3 covers 14 residues.

The chain employs TRBV30 and TRBJ1-2; TRBD1 might be the D (5 bases). The length of the CDR3 is 13 residues. CDR1 and CDR2 (germline): GTSNPN, SVGIG (reference sequence). V dropped 8 bases and J dropped 4 bases, with 17 bases sitting between them. CDR3 DNA sequence: TGTGCCCACACCGTAGAGAGGGGCTATGGCTACACCTTC. Translated: CAHTVERGYGYTF.